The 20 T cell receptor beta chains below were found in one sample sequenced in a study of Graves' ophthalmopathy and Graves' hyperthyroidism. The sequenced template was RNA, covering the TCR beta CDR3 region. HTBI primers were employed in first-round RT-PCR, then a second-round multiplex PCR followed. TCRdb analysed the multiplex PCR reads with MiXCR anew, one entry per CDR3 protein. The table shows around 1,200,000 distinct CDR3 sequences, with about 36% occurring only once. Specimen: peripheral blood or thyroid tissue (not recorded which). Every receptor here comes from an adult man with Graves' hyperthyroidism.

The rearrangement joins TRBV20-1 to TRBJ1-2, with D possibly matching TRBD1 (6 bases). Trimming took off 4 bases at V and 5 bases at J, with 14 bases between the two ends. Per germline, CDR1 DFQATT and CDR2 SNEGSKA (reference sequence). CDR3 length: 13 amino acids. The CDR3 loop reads CSANSGASYGYTF. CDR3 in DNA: TGCAGTGCTAATTCAGGGGCAAGTTATGGCTACACCTTC.

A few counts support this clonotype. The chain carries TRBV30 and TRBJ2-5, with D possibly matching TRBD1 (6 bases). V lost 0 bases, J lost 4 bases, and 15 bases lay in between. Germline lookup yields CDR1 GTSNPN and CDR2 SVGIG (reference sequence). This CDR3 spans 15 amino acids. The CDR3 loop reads CAWSVLGGVSETQYF. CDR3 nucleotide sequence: TGTGCCTGGAGTGTTTTAGGGGGAGTATCAGAGACCCAGTACTTC.

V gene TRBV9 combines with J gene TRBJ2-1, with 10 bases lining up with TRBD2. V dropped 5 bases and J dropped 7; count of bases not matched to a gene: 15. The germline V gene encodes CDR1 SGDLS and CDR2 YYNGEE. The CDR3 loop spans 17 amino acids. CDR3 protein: CASSGDSSGSSTNEQFF. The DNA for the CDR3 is TGTGCCAGCAGTGGGGACTCTAGCGGGAGTTCGACAAATGAGCAGTTCTTC.

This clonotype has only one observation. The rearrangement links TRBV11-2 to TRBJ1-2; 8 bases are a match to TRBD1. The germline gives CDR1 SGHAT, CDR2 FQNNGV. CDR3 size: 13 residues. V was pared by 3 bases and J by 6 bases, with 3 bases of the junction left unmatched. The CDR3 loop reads CASSLDRANGYTF. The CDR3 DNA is TGTGCCAGCAGCTTGGACAGGGCTAATGGCTACACCTTC.

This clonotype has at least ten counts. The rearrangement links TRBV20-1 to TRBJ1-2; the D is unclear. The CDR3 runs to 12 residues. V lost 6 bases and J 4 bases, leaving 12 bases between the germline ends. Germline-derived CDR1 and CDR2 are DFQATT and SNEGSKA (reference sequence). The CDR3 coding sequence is TGCAGTGCCCTTGACCGACTCTATGGCTACACCTTC. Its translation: CSALDRLYGYTF.

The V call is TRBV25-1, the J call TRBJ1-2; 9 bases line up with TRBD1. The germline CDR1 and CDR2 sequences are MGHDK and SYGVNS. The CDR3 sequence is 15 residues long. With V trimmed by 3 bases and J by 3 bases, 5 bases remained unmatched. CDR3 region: CASSDPGTGHYGYTF. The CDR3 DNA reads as TGTGCCAGCAGTGACCCCGGGACAGGGCACTATGGCTACACCTTC.

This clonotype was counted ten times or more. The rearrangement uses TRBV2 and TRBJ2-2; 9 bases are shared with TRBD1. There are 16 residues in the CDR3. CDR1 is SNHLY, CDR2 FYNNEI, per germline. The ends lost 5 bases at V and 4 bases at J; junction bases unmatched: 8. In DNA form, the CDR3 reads TGTGCCAGCAGTCCTTGGGGACAGGGAAGCACCGGGGAGCTGTTTTTT. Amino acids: CASSPWGQGSTGELFF.

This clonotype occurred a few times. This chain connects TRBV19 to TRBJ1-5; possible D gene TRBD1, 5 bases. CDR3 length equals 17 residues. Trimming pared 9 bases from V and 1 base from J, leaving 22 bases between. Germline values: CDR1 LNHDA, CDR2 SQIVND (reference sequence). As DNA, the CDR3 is TGTGCCAGCAGTTACGGGACGGAATCAGGGAGCAATCAGCCCCAGCATTTT. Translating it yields CASSYGTESGSNQPQHF.

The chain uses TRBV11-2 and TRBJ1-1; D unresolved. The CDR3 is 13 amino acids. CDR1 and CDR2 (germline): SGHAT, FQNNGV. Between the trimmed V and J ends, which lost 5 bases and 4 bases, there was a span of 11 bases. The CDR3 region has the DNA TGTGCCAGCAGCCACGAACGGAGCACTGAAGCTTTCTTT. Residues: CASSHERSTEAFF.

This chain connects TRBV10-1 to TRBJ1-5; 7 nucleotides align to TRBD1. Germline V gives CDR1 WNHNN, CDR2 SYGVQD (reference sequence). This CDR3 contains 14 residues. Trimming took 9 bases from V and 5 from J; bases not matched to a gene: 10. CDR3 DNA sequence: TGCGCCAGTGTAAATACAGGGGCCCATCAGCCCCAGCATTTT. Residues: CASVNTGAHQPQHF.

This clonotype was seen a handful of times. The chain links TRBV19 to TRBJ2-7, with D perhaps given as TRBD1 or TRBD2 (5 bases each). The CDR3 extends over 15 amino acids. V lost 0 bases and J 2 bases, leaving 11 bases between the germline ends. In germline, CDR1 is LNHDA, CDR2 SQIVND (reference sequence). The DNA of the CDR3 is TGTGCCAGTAGTATAGAAGGGGACCTGGCCTACGAGCAGTACTTC. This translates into CASSIEGDLAYEQYF.

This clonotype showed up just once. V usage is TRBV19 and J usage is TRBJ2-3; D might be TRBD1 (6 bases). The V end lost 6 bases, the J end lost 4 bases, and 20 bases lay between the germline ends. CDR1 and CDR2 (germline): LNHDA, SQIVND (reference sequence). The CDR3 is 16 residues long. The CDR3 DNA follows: TGTGCCAGTAGCGTGGACAGCCGTCCCGGGGCAGATACGCAGTATTTT. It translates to CASSVDSRPGADTQYF.

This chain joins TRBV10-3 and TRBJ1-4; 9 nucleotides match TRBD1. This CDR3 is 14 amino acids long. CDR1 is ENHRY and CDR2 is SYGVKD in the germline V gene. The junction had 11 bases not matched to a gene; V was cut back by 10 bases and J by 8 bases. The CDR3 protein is CATSPGQGEEKLFF. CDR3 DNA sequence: TGTGCCACCAGCCCGGGACAGGGTGAGGAAAAACTGTTTTTT.

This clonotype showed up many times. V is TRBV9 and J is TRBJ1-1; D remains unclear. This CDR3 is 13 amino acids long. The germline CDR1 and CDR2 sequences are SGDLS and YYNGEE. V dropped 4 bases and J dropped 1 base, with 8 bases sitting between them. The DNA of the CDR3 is TGTGCCAGCAGCATAGGATGGAACACTGAAGCTTTCTTT. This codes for CASSIGWNTEAFF.

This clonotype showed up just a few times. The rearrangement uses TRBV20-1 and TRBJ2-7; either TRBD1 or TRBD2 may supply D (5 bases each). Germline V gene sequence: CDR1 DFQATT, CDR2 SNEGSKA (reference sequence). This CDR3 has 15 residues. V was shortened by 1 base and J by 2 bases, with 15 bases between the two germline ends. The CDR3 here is CSARGGQDTTYEQYF. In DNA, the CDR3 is TGCAGTGCTAGAGGAGGGCAGGACACAACCTACGAGCAGTACTTC.

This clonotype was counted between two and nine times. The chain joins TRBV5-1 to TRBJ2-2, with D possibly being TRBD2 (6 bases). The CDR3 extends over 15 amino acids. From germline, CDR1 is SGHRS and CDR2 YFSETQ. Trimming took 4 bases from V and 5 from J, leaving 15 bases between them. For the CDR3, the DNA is TGCGCCAGCAGCAGGTTGGGGGGTTCGACCGGGGAGCTGTTTTTT. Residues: CASSRLGGSTGELFF.

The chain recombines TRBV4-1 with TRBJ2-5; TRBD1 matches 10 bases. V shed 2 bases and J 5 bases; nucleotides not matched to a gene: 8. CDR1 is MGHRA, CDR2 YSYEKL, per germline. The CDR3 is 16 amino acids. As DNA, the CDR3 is TGCGCCAGCAGCCAACTGGGACAGGGGTTGGAGGAGACCCAGTACTTC. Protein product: CASSQLGQGLEETQYF.

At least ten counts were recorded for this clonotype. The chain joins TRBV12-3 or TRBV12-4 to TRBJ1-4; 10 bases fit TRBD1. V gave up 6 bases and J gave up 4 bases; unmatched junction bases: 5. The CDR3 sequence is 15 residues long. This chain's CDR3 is CASSARDRGNEKLFF. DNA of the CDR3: TGTGCCAGCAGCGCCCGGGACAGGGGTAATGAAAAACTGTTTTTT.

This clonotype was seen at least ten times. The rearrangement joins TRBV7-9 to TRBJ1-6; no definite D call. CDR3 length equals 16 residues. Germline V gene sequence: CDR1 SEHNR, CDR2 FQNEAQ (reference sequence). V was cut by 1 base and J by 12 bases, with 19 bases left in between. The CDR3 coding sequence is TGTGCCAGCAGCTTAGATGGGAGCAAGTTTGCAGGACCCCTCCACTTT. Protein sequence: CASSLDGSKFAGPLHF.

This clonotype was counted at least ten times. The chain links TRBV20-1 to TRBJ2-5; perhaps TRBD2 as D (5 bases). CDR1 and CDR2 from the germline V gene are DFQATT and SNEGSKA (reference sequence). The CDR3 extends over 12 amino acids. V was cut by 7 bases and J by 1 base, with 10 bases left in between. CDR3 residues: CSDRGSQETQYF. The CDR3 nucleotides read TGCAGTGACAGAGGGAGCCAAGAGACCCAGTACTTC.